This TCR beta chain comes out of a study of CD8 T cells in ankylosing spondylitis (dated by TCRdb to about 2017). Some background on the complete study: The study profiled T cell receptor beta repertoires in healthy donors and ankylosing spondylitis patients to find disease-linked TCR variants. The full study cohort comprised roughly 24 ankylosing spondylitis patients and approximately 100 healthy donors. Samples of peripheral blood were taken, and for ankylosing spondylitis patients, synovial fluid was collected as well.

Germline trimming: 0 bases from V, 8 bases from J; junction bases outside gene matches: 3. The germline V gene (reference sequence) specifies SEHNR as CDR1 and FQNEAQ as CDR2. The CDR3 runs 13 amino acids, cysteine and phenylalanine included. The read is trimmed to its CDR3 DNA, 39 bases read in frame from base 1. With respect to this clonotype: This receptor's antigen is unknown. No base qualities exist here, and no much larger clone lies one base off it.

The paper as a whole reports these results and caveats: Blood from ankylosing spondylitis patients appeared to be characterized by a TCR beta motif made up of several highly homologous amino acid variants. The disease-linked clones had a CD8+ phenotype and were found at relatively low frequencies in peripheral blood. According to the report, matched synovial fluid samples from ankylosing spondylitis patients were significantly enriched for the disease-linked clones. Some TCR beta motif variants had previously been reported in synovial fluid and blood of reactive arthritis patients, which suggested common disease-initiation mechanisms.

Instrument on record: Illumina HiSeq 2500. TCR beta libraries were prepared by quantitative 5'-RACE with molecular barcodes. Per the source publication's procedure: To identify disease-linked TCR variants, a new computational method was used, one built on a probabilistic model of VDJ rearrangement. TCRdb reprocessed the public reads (quality trimming at Q25 with fastp, clone calling with MiXCR) and kept in-frame beta chains. Merged by CDR3 protein, the rows form single entries marked with the most common genes and DNA. None of the V and J calls come from the authors' own analysis; TCRdb made them. The sample table shows roughly 700,000 distinct CDR3 sequences, and roughly 19% are seen once. The leading ten clones occupy under 20% of the sample.

The TCR sequence derives from a male donor with ankylosing spondylitis. The rearrangement joined TRBV7-9 to TRBJ1-1; 7 middle bases align to TRBD1. Sequenced material: blood, either unsorted or a sorted T cell fraction (not recorded which). This receptor has the CDR3 CASSLATGLEAFF. Read as DNA, the sequence is TGTGCCAGCAGCTTAGCGACAGGGTTGGAAGCTTTCTTT.